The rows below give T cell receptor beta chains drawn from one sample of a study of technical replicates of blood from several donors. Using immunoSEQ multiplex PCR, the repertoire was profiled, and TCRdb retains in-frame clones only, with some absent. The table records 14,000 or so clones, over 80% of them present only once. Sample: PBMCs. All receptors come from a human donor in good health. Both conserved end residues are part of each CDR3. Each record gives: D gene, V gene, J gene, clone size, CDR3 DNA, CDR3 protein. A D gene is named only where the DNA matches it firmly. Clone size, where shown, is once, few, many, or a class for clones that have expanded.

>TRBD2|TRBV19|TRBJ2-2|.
TGTGCCAGTAGTACCCTAGCGGATAACACCGGGGAGCTGTTTTTT
CASSTLADNTGELFF
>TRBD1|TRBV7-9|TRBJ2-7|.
TGTGCCAGCAGTCCGGGACAGGCGGGCTACGAGCAGTACTTC
CASSPGQAGYEQYF
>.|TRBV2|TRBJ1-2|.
TGTGCCAGCAGTGGGGCGATGGAATTACATCAGAACTATGGCTACACCTTC
CASSGAMELHQNYGYTF
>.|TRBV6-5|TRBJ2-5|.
TGTGCCAGCAGAAACTACGGGGAGACCCAGTACTTC
CASRNYGETQYF
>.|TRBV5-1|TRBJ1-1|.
TGCGCCAGCAGCCCCTGGGAGGGCAGGGTCGCTTTCTTT
CASSPWEGRVAFF
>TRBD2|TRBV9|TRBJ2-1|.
TGTGCCAGCAGCGCCCCGGGACTAGCGTCTTTTGGTGAGCAGTTCTTC
CASSAPGLASFGEQFF
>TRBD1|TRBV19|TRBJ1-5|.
TGTGCCAGTAGCATCGGGACAGCGAACAATCAGCCCCAGCATTTT
CASSIGTANNQPQHF
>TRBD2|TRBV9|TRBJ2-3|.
TGTGCCAGCAGCGTATCTAGCGGGAGTGTTCCAAGCACAGATACGCAGTATTTT
CASSVSSGSVPSTDTQYF
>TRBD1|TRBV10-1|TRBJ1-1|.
TGCGCCAGCAGGCCCAAGACAGGGGTGAACACTGAAGCTTTCTTT
CASRPKTGVNTEAFF
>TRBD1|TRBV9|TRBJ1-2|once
TGTGCCAGCAGCGTGGACAGGGGGAGACGCGGTGGCTACACCTTC
CASSVDRGRRGGYTF
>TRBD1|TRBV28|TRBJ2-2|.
TGTGCCAGCAGTTTATATCAGGGGGCAGGAACCGGGGAGCTGTTTTTT
CASSLYQGAGTGELFF
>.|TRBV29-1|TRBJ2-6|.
TGCAGCGTTAATGAGGTTGATAGGTTCTCTGGGGCCAACGTCCTGACTTTC
CSVNEVDRFSGANVLTF
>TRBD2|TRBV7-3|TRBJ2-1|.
TGTGCCAGCAGCAAACTAGCGGGAGGGCCCGTCGATGAGCAGTTCTTC
CASSKLAGGPVDEQFF
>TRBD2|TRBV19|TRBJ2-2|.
TGTGCCAGTGGGGCCGGAACTAGCGTGGACACCGGGGAGCTGTTTTTT
CASGAGTSVDTGELFF
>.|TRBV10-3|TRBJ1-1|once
TGTGCCATCAGTGATTCGCAGGGTAGTGAAGCTTTCTTT
CAISDSQGSEAFF
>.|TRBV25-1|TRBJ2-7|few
TGTGCCAGCAGTGAGGTGGGTAAGACAGGCATCCGGACCTACGAGCAGTACTTC
CASSEVGKTGIRTYEQYF
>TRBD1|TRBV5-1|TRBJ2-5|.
TGCGCCAGCAGCTTGGTCGGACAGGAACAAGAGACCCAGTACTTC
CASSLVGQEQETQYF
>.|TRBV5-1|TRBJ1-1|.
TGCGCCAGCAGCACACTAGGACGGTTTGACACTGAAGCTTTCTTT
CASSTLGRFDTEAFF
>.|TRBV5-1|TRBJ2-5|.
TGCGCCAGCAGCATAGGACACATTGGGGAGACCCAGTACTTC
CASSIGHIGETQYF
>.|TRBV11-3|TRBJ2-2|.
TGTGCCAGCAGACAGAACACCGGGGAGCTGTTTTTT
CASRQNTGELFF
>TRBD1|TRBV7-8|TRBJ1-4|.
TGTGCCAGCAGCTTAGCCGGGACAGGGCTTAGTAAACTGTTTTTT
CASSLAGTGLSKLFF
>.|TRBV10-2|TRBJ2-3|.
TGCGCCAGCACCCGGGGAGCCGGTAAGGGCACAGATACGCAGTATTTT
CASTRGAGKGTDTQYF
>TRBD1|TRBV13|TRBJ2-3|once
TGTGCCAGCAGCCCGGGGACAGAGAGCTCTAGAGATACGCAGTATTTT
CASSPGTESSRDTQYF
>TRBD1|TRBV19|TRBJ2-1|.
TGTGCCAGTAGTATCTTGGGACAGGGGGCGTTTGAGCAGTTCTTC
CASSILGQGAFEQFF
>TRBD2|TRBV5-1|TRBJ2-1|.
TGCGCCAGCAGCGGGGGTCTGACTAGCGCGTACAATGAGCAGTTCTTC
CASSGGLTSAYNEQFF
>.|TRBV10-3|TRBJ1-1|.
TGTGCCTCCCGGGACTTAAACACTGAAGCTTTCTTT
CASRDLNTEAFF
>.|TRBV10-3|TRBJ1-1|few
TGTGCCATCAGTGAGTCGAGGCCAGGGTTGACTGAAGCTTTCTTT
CAISESRPGLTEAFF
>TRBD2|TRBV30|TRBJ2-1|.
TGTGCCTGGAGCGCGATAAGGACTAGCGGGATTGCCGATGAGCAGTTCTTC
CAWSAIRTSGIADEQFF